The 3 T cell receptor beta chains given below trace back to one sample, sequenced in a study of cytomegalovirus exposure and HLA in healthy donors. Amplification used 60 Vbeta primers and 13 Jbeta primers. The data were produced by immunoSEQ multiplex PCR, yet TCRdb's version contains in-frame clones alone and is incomplete. The table records over 85,000 clones, approximately 86% of them present only once. Material: PBMCs. The source of these receptors is a man aged 35 to 55 in good health and CMV-seronegative.

CDR3 sequence reads: CSVEGRGGYEQYF. In DNA form, the CDR3 reads TGCAGCGTTGAGGGGCGGGGTGGCTACGAGCAGTACTTC. V usage is TRBV29-1 and J usage is TRBJ2-7; D might be TRBD2 (6 bases). The CDR3 spans 13 residues. Germline V gene data show CDR1 as SQVTM and CDR2 as ANQGSEA. V lost 3 bases and J 3 bases, leaving 12 bases between the germline ends.

This clone was counted only a few times. The gene calls are TRBV30 and TRBJ1-1; tentatively, D is TRBD1 (6 bases). In germline, CDR1 is GTSNPN, CDR2 SVGIG (reference sequence). The length of the CDR3 is 12 residues. Trimming cost V 0 bases and J 6 bases, with 8 bases left between them. For the CDR3, the DNA is TGTGCCTGGAGTGTGGGGGCGCCTGAAGCTTTCTTT. Amino acids: CAWSVGAPEAFF. Looking up the rest from reference TRBV30 and TRBJ1-1 gives the full variable domain: SQTIHQWPATLVQPVGSPLSLECTVEGTSNPNLYWYRQAAGRGLQLLFYSVGIGQISSEVPQNLSASRPQDRQFILSSKKLLLSDSGFYLCAWSVGAPEAFFGQGTRLTVV.

This clone is a singleton in its sample. The CDR3 DNA reads TGTGCCAGCAGTGTCAGGGTGACTGAAGCTTTCTTT. This translates into CASSVRVTEAFF. The gene calls are TRBV2 and TRBJ1-1; D possibly corresponds to TRBD1 (5 bases). Deletions cut 4 bases from V and 5 bases from J, with 8 bases between. CDR3 length: 12 residues. Germline CDR1 reads SNHLY; CDR2 reads FYNNEI.